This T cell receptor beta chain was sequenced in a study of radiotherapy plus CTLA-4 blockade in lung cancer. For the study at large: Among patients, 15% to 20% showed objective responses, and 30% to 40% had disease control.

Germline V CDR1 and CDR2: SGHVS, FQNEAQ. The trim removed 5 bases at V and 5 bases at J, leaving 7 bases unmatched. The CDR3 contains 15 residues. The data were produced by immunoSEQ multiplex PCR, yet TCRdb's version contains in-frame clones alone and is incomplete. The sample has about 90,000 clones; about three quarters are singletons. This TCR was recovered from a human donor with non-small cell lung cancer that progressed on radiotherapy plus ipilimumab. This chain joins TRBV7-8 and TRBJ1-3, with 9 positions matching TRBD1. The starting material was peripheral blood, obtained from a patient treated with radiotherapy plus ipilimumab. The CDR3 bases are TGTGCCAGCAGCGTCCACGGGACAGGGAGAAACACCATATATTTT. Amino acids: CASSVHGTGRNTIYF. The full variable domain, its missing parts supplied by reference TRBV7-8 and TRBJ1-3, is GAGVSQSPRYKVAKRGQDVALRCDPISGHVSLFWYQQALGQGPEFLTYFQNEAQLDKSGLPSDRFFAERPEGSVSTLKIQRTQQEDSAVYLCASSVHGTGRNTIYFGEGSWLTVV.